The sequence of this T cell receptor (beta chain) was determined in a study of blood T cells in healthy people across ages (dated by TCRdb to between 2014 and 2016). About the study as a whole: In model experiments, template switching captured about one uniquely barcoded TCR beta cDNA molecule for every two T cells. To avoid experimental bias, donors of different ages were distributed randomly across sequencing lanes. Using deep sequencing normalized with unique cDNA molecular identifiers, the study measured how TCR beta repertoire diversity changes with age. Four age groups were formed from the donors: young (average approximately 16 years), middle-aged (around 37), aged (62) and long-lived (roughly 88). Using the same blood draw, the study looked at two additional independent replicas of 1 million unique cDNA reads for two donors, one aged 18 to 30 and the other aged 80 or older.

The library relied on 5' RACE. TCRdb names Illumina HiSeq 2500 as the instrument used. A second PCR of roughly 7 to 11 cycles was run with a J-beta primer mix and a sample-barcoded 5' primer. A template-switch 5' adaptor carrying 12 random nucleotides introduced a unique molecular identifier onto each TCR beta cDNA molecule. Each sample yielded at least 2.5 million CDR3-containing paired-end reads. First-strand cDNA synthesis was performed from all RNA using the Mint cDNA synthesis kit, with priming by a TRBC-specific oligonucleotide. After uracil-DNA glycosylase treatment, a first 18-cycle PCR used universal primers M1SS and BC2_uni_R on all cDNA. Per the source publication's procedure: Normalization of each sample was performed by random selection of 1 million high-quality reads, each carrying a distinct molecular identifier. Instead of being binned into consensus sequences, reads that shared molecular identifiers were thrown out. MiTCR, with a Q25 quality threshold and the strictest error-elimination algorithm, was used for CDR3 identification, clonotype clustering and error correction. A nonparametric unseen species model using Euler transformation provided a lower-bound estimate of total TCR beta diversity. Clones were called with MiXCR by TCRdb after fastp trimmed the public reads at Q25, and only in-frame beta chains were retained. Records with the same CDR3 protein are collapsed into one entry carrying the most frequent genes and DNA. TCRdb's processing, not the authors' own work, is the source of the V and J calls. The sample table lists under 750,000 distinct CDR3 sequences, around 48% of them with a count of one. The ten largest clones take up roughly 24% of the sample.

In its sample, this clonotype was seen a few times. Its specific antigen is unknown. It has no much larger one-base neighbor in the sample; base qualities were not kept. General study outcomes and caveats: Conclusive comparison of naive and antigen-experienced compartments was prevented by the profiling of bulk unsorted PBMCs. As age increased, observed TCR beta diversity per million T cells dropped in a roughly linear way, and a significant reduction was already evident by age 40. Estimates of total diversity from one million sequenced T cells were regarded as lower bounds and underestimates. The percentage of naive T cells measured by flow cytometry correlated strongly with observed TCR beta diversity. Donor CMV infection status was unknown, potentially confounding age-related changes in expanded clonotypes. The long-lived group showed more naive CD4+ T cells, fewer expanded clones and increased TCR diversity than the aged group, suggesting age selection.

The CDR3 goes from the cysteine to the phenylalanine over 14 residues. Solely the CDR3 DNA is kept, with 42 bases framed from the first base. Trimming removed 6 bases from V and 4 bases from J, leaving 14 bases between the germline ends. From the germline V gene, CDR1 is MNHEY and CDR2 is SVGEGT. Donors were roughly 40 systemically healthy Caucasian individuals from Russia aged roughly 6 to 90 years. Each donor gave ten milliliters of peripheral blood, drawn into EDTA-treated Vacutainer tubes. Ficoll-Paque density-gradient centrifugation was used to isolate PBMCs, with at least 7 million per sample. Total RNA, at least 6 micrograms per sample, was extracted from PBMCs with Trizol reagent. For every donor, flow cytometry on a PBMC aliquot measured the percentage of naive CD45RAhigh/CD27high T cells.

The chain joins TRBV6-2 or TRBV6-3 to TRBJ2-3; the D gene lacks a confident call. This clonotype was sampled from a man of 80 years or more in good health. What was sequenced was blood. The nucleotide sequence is TGTGCCAGCAGACAACTTACCGAGGCAGATACGCAGTATTTT. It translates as CASRQLTEADTQYF.